A selection of T cell receptor beta chains follows, all from one sample in a study of T cell repertoires in aging, cancer and after chemotherapy. TCRdb used MiXCR to reprocess the multiplex PCR reads, holding one entry per CDR3 protein. The sample carries 1,400 to 1,500 distinct CDR3 sequences, around three fifths recorded once. The specimen was blood. Source of these receptors: a human donor with a blood cancer. CDR3s include the opening cysteine and the closing phenylalanine or tryptophan. D genes are given only for firm matches. Clone size is shown for a subset of rows, as once, few, many or a class of expanded clone.

TRBV6-5	20	TRBJ2-7	TRBD2	NA	TGTGCCAGCAGTTACGCGAGGAGAACTAGCGGGGGTCGCCGATCCTACGAGCAGTACTTC	CASSYARRTSGGRRSYEQYF
TRBV5-4	15	TRBJ2-5	TRBD1	NA	TGTGCCAGCAGCTTGTGGGGGACAGAACAAGAGACCCAGTACTTC	CASSLWGTEQETQYF
TRBV5-6	13	TRBJ2-7	NA	NA	TGTGCCAGCAGCCCTAGAGACAGTCTAGAACAGTACTTC	CASSPRDSLEQYF
TRBV7-9	13	TRBJ2-5	TRBD2	NA	TGTGCCAGCAGTCTAGCGGGGGGGGAGACCCAGTACTTC	CASSLAGGETQYF
TRBV29-1	12	TRBJ1-2	NA	NA	TGCAGCGTTGTGGCAGGGGCCTATGGCTACACCTTC	CSVVAGAYGYTF
TRBV29-1	13	TRBJ1-1	TRBD1	NA	TGCAGCGTCGCGACAGGGGTGAACACTGAAGCTTTCTTT	CSVATGVNTEAFF
TRBV5-4	12	TRBJ2-3	NA	NA	TGTGCCAGCAGCTTGGACGGAGATACGCAGTATTTT	CASSLDGDTQYF
TRBV29-1	13	TRBJ2-7	TRBD2	NA	TGCAGCGTTGAAGCCCAGCGGGGCCGCGAGCAGTACTTC	CSVEAQRGREQYF
TRBV20-1	12	TRBJ1-2	TRBD1	NA	TGCAGTGCCATAGACAGGGGCTATGGCTACACCTTC	CSAIDRGYGYTF
TRBV5-6	14	TRBJ2-5	TRBD1	NA	TGTGCCAGCAGCGCAGGGACAGCACCAGAGACCCAGTACTTC	CASSAGTAPETQYF
TRBV29-1	12	TRBJ1-2	NA	once	TGCAGCGTTGCCCCCCCGGGCTGTGGCTACACCTTC	CSVAPPGCGYTF
TRBV7-6	17	TRBJ2-3	TRBD2	NA	TGTGCCAGCAGCTTAGGGCTATTAGCGGGTAGCACAGATACGCAGTATTTT	CASSLGLLAGSTDTQYF
TRBV6-5	14	TRBJ2-3	NA	NA	TGCGCCAGCAGCCAAGCCGGGAGTTCAGATACGCAGTATTTT	CASSQAGSSDTQYF
TRBV12-3/TRBV12-4	14	TRBJ1-5	NA	NA	TGTGCCAGCAGTTTTTTAGCTTACCAGCAGCCCCAGCATTTT	CASSFLAYQQPQHF
TRBV28	12	TRBJ2-6	NA	NA	TGTGTCGCCGGCTCTGGGGCCAACGTCCTGACTTTC	CVAGSGANVLTF
TRBV12-3/TRBV12-4	15	TRBJ2-1	NA	NA	TGTGCCAGCAGTGCCAAGGGGGACTACAACAATGAGCAGTTCTTC	CASSAKGDYNNEQFF
TRBV30	15	TRBJ2-7	NA	few	TGTGCCTGGAGTGGCTGGAGGGCTAGCTCCTACGAGCAGTACTTC	CAWSGWRASSYEQYF
TRBV6-5	15	TRBJ2-2	NA	NA	TGTGCCAGCAGTTTCTCCGGGAGTAAGACCGGGGAGCTGTTTTTT	CASSFSGSKTGELFF
TRBV6-5	16	TRBJ1-6	TRBD1	NA	TGTGCCAGCAGTTACTCTCAACAGGGGTATAATTCACCCCTCCACTTT	CASSYSQQGYNSPLHF
TRBV7-2	18	TRBJ2-6	NA	NA	TGTGCCAGCAGCTTTGGTCGACTGTCCATCTCTGGGGCCAACGTCCTGACTTTC	CASSFGRLSISGANVLTF
TRBV29-1	12	TRBJ2-1	NA	few	TGCAGCGTTGAAGGTACTTACAATGAGCAGTTCTTC	CSVEGTYNEQFF
TRBV29-1	11	TRBJ1-4	NA	few	TGCAGCGTTGAAGGAGGAGGAAAACTGTTTTTT	CSVEGGGKLFF
TRBV6-6	16	TRBJ1-5	TRBD1	few	TGTGCCAGCAGTTCCTGGGGACAGGCCCTTAATCAGCCCCAGCATTTT	CASSSWGQALNQPQHF
TRBV6-5	14	TRBJ1-5	NA	NA	TGTGCCAGCAGTTGGGACTCCACTAATCAGCCCCAGCATTTT	CASSWDSTNQPQHF
TRBV6-6	15	TRBJ2-3	TRBD2	few	TGTGCCAGCGGACGTAGCGGGGGCCCTGCAGATACGCAGTATTTT	CASGRSGGPADTQYF
TRBV30	15	TRBJ1-5	NA	NA	TGTGCCTGGAGGATACCCTCCGGACTCAATCAGCCCCAGCATTTT	CAWRIPSGLNQPQHF
TRBV27	18	TRBJ2-6	TRBD1	NA	TGTGCCAGCAGTTCACACCAGGGACAGATCTCTGGGGCCAACGTCCTGACTTTC	CASSSHQGQISGANVLTF
TRBV7-9	16	TRBJ2-1	NA	NA	TGTGCCAGCAGCTTAGGCTTCGGGTTGGCGCAAGATGAGCAGTTCTTC	CASSLGFGLAQDEQFF
TRBV30	14	TRBJ2-7	NA	NA	TGTGCCTTTATCTCAGCTAGCAGAGTTTACGAGCAGTACTTC	CAFISASRVYEQYF
TRBV6-1	17	TRBJ1-1	NA	NA	TGTGCCAGCAGTGAAGCGTCAGGGTTCATAGTGAACACTGAAGCTTTCTTT	CASSEASGFIVNTEAFF
TRBV20-1	12	TRBJ2-7	NA	NA	TGCAGTGCTAGTAGGGCGGTCTACGAGCAGTACTTC	CSASRAVYEQYF
TRBV6-5	12	TRBJ1-1	NA	NA	TGTGCCAGCGGGCGGGGATATACTGAAGCTTTCTTT	CASGRGYTEAFF
TRBV30	13	TRBJ2-5	NA	NA	TGTGCCTGGAGAGGTGCTGCGGGGGAGACCCAGTACTTC	CAWRGAAGETQYF